A selection of T cell receptor beta chains follows, all from one sample in a study of regulatory T cells in long-lasting Graves disease. TCRdb called the multiplex PCR reads again in MiXCR, with one record for every CDR3 protein. The sample has around 460,000 distinct CDR3 sequences; 20% to 25% are singletons. The specimen was peripheral blood mononuclear cells (PBMCs), collected when the disease was refractory, from a patient treated with antithyroid drugs. These receptors originate from a female donor with Graves disease. The CDR3 runs from the conserved cysteine through the conserved F or W. A D gene is named only where the DNA matches it firmly. Clone size is given for some rows only: seen once, a few or many times, or a class if the clone is expanded.

-,TRBV7-8,TRBJ2-2,few,TGTGCCAGCAGCTTGGTGTTGGGACCCAACACCGGGGAGCTGTTTTTT,CASSLVLGPNTGELFF
-,TRBV6-1,TRBJ1-2,many,TGTGCCAGCAGTACAGGGAACTATGGCTACACCTTC,CASSTGNYGYTF
TRBD2,TRBV6-5,TRBJ2-5,-,TGTGCCAGCAGTTCTGCTAGCGGGGTACCACACGGTGGGGCCCAGTACTTC,CASSSASGVPHGGAQYF
-,TRBV7-9,TRBJ2-4,many,TGTGCCAGCAGCGCCGTCGGTCCCGGAAACATTCAGTACTTC,CASSAVGPGNIQYF
-,TRBV4-1,TRBJ2-7,-,TGCGCCAGCAGCTTACGCGGGACACCCACAAACTACGAGCAGTACTTC,CASSLRGTPTNYEQYF
-,TRBV6-1,TRBJ2-3,few,TGTGCCAGCAGTCCCTTTCCCAGGCCAGATACGCAGTATTTT,CASSPFPRPDTQYF
TRBD1,TRBV5-6,TRBJ2-7,few,TGTGCCAGCAGCCGTCCCACCGGGACAGTCTACGAGCAGTACTTC,CASSRPTGTVYEQYF
-,TRBV6-5,TRBJ1-5,many,TGTGCCAGCAGTTGGAGGGGAGATCAGCCCCAGCATTTT,CASSWRGDQPQHF
TRBD1,TRBV7-9,TRBJ1-4,-,TGTGCCAGCAGCTTATATGGGACAGGGGGAACTAATGAAAAACTGTTTTTT,CASSLYGTGGTNEKLFF
-,TRBV2,TRBJ2-1,-,TGTGCCAGCAGTGAAGCGGAGGGCAGCTCCTACAATGAGCAGTTCTTC,CASSEAEGSSYNEQFF
TRBD1,TRBV27,TRBJ1-1,many,TGTGCCAGCAAGAGGACAGGGAACACTGAAGCTTTCTTT,CASKRTGNTEAFF
-,TRBV12-3/TRBV12-4,TRBJ2-5,many,TGTGCCAGCAGTTTTCAAGGCCTCCAAGAGACCCAGTACTTC,CASSFQGLQETQYF
-,TRBV20-1,TRBJ1-1,-,TGCAGTGCTACCAAAGGGGGGGCGAACACTGAAGCTTTCTTT,CSATKGGANTEAFF
TRBD2,TRBV11-1,TRBJ2-1,-,TGTGCCAGCAGCTTAAGTCGACTAGCCCTTCGGGACAATGAGCAGTTCTTC,CASSLSRLALRDNEQFF
TRBD2,TRBV7-2,TRBJ2-7,many,TGTGCCAGCAGCTTAGGCCTAGCGGGAGCGGGGGAGCAGTACTTC,CASSLGLAGAGEQYF
-,TRBV28,TRBJ1-1,many,TGTGCCAGCACCCGTTTTTCCGCTGAAGCTTTCTTT,CASTRFSAEAFF
TRBD1,TRBV12-3/TRBV12-4,TRBJ1-4,many,TGTGCCAGCAGGGAACAGGGGGTAGGGGCTAATGAAAAACTGTTTTTT,CASREQGVGANEKLFF
TRBD2,TRBV19,TRBJ2-5,-,TGTGCCAGTAGTCCCTTCGGCACTACTAGCGAGAGTTCTTATTTCCAAGAGACCCAGTACTTC,CASSPFGTTSESSYFQETQYF
-,TRBV10-3,TRBJ1-2,-,TGTGCCATCAGTGAGCCAACGGGGGCGCTAGACTATGGCTACACCTTC,CAISEPTGALDYGYTF
-,TRBV28,TRBJ1-3,-,TGTGCCAGCAGTTTATTCGAGGTTACCTCTGGAAACACCATATATTTT,CASSLFEVTSGNTIYF
TRBD1,TRBV6-1,TRBJ1-5,many,TGTGCCAGCAGGGGGACAGGGGGCGTTCAGCCCCAGCATTTT,CASRGTGGVQPQHF
-,TRBV7-6,TRBJ2-7,-,TGTGCCAGCAGTACCCGGGACGGTAGCTCCTACGAGCAGTACTTC,CASSTRDGSSYEQYF
-,TRBV7-6,TRBJ2-7,few,TGTGCCAGCAGCCGAACAGGGTCAAGCTCCTACGAGCAGTACTTC,CASSRTGSSSYEQYF
-,TRBV4-2,TRBJ2-2,few,TGTGCCAGCAGCCCGAGGACGGATCTTACCGGGGAGCTGTTTTTT,CASSPRTDLTGELFF
-,TRBV11-2,TRBJ2-7,few,TGTGCCAGCAAAGGTGAGGCAGCCTCCTACGAGCAGTACTTC,CASKGEAASYEQYF
TRBD2,TRBV6-2/TRBV6-3,TRBJ2-5,many,TGTGCCAGCAGCCAACCCTCACTAGCGGAGCAAGAGACCCAGTACTTC,CASSQPSLAEQETQYF
-,TRBV7-2,TRBJ2-4,many,TGTGCCAGCAGCTTAGTCGGGGTAGCCAAAAACATTCAGTACTTC,CASSLVGVAKNIQYF
TRBD1,TRBV29-1,TRBJ2-7,-,TGCAGCGTCCCCATTCAGATAAAGGGGGCGTCAAACGAGCAGTACTTC,CSVPIQIKGASNEQYF
TRBD1,TRBV28,TRBJ2-7,many,TGTGCCAGCTCTTACCTCCTCAGGGGGCTGGGGTTTAGTGCGCAGTACTTC,CASSYLLRGLGFSAQYF
-,TRBV2,TRBJ1-1,-,TGTGCCAGCAGCTTTGGAGGCGGACGGGAAGAAGCTTTCTTT,CASSFGGGREEAFF
-,TRBV18,TRBJ2-1,-,TGTGCCAGCTCACCACTTTGGGGGACAAACCCCAATGAGCAGTTCTTC,CASSPLWGTNPNEQFF
-,TRBV7-2,TRBJ1-1,-,TGTGCCAGCAGCTTAAGTCTTAATGTGTGGGGGGCAGTCTTCTTT,CASSLSLNVWGAVFF
-,TRBV19,TRBJ1-5,-,TGTGCCAGTAGTAACGGGGACCTTCTTAGCAATCAGCCCCAGCATTTT,CASSNGDLLSNQPQHF
TRBD1,TRBV6-1,TRBJ1-4,-,TGTGCCAGCAGTGAAGAAACAGGGGGCGGTAAACTGTTTTTT,CASSEETGGGKLFF
-,TRBV14,TRBJ1-1,-,TGTGCCAGCAGCCAAGCTATAGGGGAGAACACTGAAGCTTTCTTT,CASSQAIGENTEAFF
-,TRBV28,TRBJ2-3,-,TGTGCCAGCAGTAAGGGGGGGGATACGCAGTATTTT,CASSKGGDTQYF
-,TRBV6-1,TRBJ1-6,many,TGTGCCAGCAGTCGCTACCCTGATGGGTCAGAGTTGTATAATTCACCCCTCCACTTT,CASSRYPDGSELYNSPLHF
-,TRBV5-1,TRBJ2-5,few,TGCGCCAGCAGCTTGACTAGCCCAGAGACCCAGTACTTC,CASSLTSPETQYF
-,TRBV7-9,TRBJ2-1,few,TGTGCCAGCACCGGATACAATGAGCAGTTCTTC,CASTGYNEQFF
-,TRBV6-5,TRBJ1-1,many,TGTGCCAGCAGTTCGGAACAGGGCACTGAAGCTTTCTTT,CASSSEQGTEAFF
-,TRBV28,TRBJ1-5,many,TGTGCCAGCAGTTTAGAGGGGTATCTTTCGGATAGCAATCAGCCCCAGCATTTT,CASSLEGYLSDSNQPQHF
-,TRBV5-1,TRBJ2-7,many,TGCGCCAGCAGCCCGGCCGGTAGGGGCGCGGGGGAGCAGTACTTC,CASSPAGRGAGEQYF
-,TRBV27,TRBJ1-2,many,TGTGCCAGCAGTTTTGGGGGGAAAGGCTACACCTTC,CASSFGGKGYTF
-,TRBV3-1,TRBJ2-1,-,TGTGCCAGCAGCCAAGATGCGGCGATGGAGCAGTTCTTC,CASSQDAAMEQFF
TRBD2,TRBV27,TRBJ2-5,many,TGTGCCAGCGCGCTGCTTACCCCGGGACTAACACGCGTACAAGAGACCCAGTACTTC,CASALLTPGLTRVQETQYF
-,TRBV7-9,TRBJ1-2,-,TGTGCCAGCAGCTCCCAGGACAGTAACTATGGCTACACCTTC,CASSSQDSNYGYTF
-,TRBV6-1,TRBJ2-5,few,TGTGCCAGCAGGGGCCAGCCGGGAGAGGCCCAGTACTTC,CASRGQPGEAQYF
-,TRBV3-1,TRBJ1-1,-,TGTGCCAGCAGCCCCCTCGGCAGGGCGAACACTGAAGCTTTCTTT,CASSPLGRANTEAFF
TRBD1,TRBV6-1,TRBJ1-2,-,TGTGCCAGCAGGGAGACAGGGGGCGCTGGCTACACCTTC,CASRETGGAGYTF
-,TRBV9,TRBJ2-6,few,TGTGCCAGCAGCCCGACGAGCCCTCAGGGGGGTCCGCTCGGGGCCAACGTCCTGACTTTC,CASSPTSPQGGPLGANVLTF
-,TRBV6-1,TRBJ2-5,many,TGTGCCAGCAAGGACAAGACGCCCTCCTATTCCCAAGAGACCCAGTACTTC,CASKDKTPSYSQETQYF
-,TRBV9,TRBJ1-1,many,TGTGCCAGCAGCGTAGTGACGGTCGCTGAAGCTTTCTTT,CASSVVTVAEAFF
-,TRBV12-3/TRBV12-4,TRBJ2-7,many,TGTGCCAGCAGTTCCCACCCCCGGTCCTACGAGCAGTACTTC,CASSSHPRSYEQYF